The rows below give T cell receptor beta chains drawn from one sample of a study of neurological immune-mediated disorders. From the 5' RACE reads, TCRdb called clonotypes with MiXCR, one entry per CDR3 protein. This sample has 50,000 or so distinct CDR3 sequences, with around 14% found just once. The sequenced sample was PBMCs. The origin of the receptors is a male donor with HTLV-1-associated myelopathy (HAM/TSP). CDR3s include the opening cysteine and the closing phenylalanine or tryptophan. D genes are given only for firm matches. Clone size, where shown, is once, few, many, or a class for clones that have expanded.

j_gene,d_gene,v_gene,abundance,CDR3aa,CDR3nt
TRBJ2-5,.,TRBV6-5,many,CASGRRRIVETQYF,TGTGCCAGCGGTAGAAGAAGGATTGTAGAGACCCAGTACTTC
TRBJ2-3,.,TRBV10-3,many,CAISEYVTRGDTQYF,TGTGCCATCAGTGAGTATGTGACTCGTGGGGATACGCAGTATTTT
TRBJ2-7,.,TRBV7-8,.,CASIDLGEQYF,TGTGCGAGCATCGATTTGGGCGAGCAGTACTTC
TRBJ1-1,TRBD1,TRBV5-1,many,CASSLGQGEAFF,TGCGCCAGCAGCTTGGGACAGGGTGAAGCTTTCTTT
TRBJ2-3,.,TRBV20-1,many,CSARHSSDTQYF,TGCAGTGCTAGACACTCTTCCGATACGCAGTATTTT
TRBJ2-7,.,TRBV12-3/TRBV12-4,many,CASRQGSTYEQYF,TGTGCCAGCAGACAGGGATCAACCTACGAGCAGTACTTC
TRBJ2-7,.,TRBV3-1,many,CASSHLEVNSYEQYF,TGTGCCAGCAGCCATTTAGAAGTAAACTCCTACGAGCAGTACTTC
TRBJ2-7,.,TRBV10-3,many,CAISGGLYEQYF,TGTGCCATCAGTGGGGGCCTCTACGAGCAGTACTTC
TRBJ2-2,.,TRBV27,many,CASSLSTWGWETGELFF,TGTGCCAGCAGTTTATCGACTTGGGGGTGGGAGACCGGGGAGCTGTTTTTT
TRBJ2-5,.,TRBV20-1,many,CSAGQIQETQYF,TGCAGTGCTGGACAAATCCAAGAGACCCAGTACTTC
TRBJ2-3,TRBD2,TRBV5-1,many,CASSFSGGAVDTQYF,TGCGCCAGCAGCTTTAGCGGGGGGGCTGTGGATACGCAGTATTTT
TRBJ1-2,TRBD1,TRBV29-1,many,CSVDTTGGDYGYTF,TGCAGCGTTGATACCACAGGGGGCGACTATGGCTACACCTTC
TRBJ2-5,TRBD2,TRBV20-1,many,CSARDRLAGSETQYF,TGCAGTGCTAGAGATCGTCTAGCGGGGAGTGAGACCCAGTACTTC
TRBJ1-1,.,TRBV7-9,many,CASSLHGNTEAFF,TGTGCCAGCAGCTTACACGGGAACACTGAAGCTTTCTTT
TRBJ2-2,.,TRBV28,many,CASYAGTLNTRELFF,TGTGCCAGTTACGCCGGGACACTAAACACCAGGGAGCTGTTTTTT
TRBJ2-1,TRBD2,TRBV20-1,few,CSARGLAGYNEQFF,TGCAGTGCTAGAGGGCTAGCGGGGTACAATGAGCAGTTCTTC
TRBJ2-7,TRBD1,TRBV7-2,.,CVSSPVTGGYEQYF,TGTGTCAGCAGCCCAGTGACAGGGGGATACGAGCAGTACTTC
TRBJ2-2,.,TRBV5-1,many,CASSFNIQGANTGELFF,TGCGCCAGCAGCTTCAACATACAGGGAGCGAACACCGGGGAGCTGTTTTTT
TRBJ2-1,.,TRBV6-1,.,CASRVTWGTEDNEQFF,TGTGCCAGCAGGGTAACGTGGGGGACTGAGGACAATGAGCAGTTCTTC
TRBJ1-1,.,TRBV5-5,medium-sized,CASSLVWATGTEAFF,TGTGCCAGCAGCTTGGTCTGGGCGACAGGCACTGAAGCTTTCTTT
TRBJ1-5,.,TRBV28,many,CASSLAGVKPQHF,TGTGCCAGCAGTTTGGCTGGAGTGAAGCCCCAGCATTTT
TRBJ2-7,.,TRBV3-1,many,CASSQSAGVYEQYF,TGTGCCAGCAGCCAATCGGCAGGGGTCTACGAGCAGTACTTC
TRBJ2-1,TRBD1,TRBV12-3/TRBV12-4,many,CASSRTGGNNEQFF,TGTGCCAGCAGTCGGACAGGGGGCAACAATGAGCAGTTCTTC
TRBJ2-1,TRBD2,TRBV5-1,few,CASSTGLAGNNEQFF,TGCGCCAGCAGCACGGGACTAGCGGGGAACAATGAGCAGTTCTTC
TRBJ2-3,.,TRBV5-6,many,CASSLAGRDTADTQYF,TGTGCCAGCAGCTTGGCCGGCAGGGATACGGCAGATACGCAGTATTTT
TRBJ2-3,.,TRBV20-1,many,CSAQDGLDGDTQYF,TGCAGTGCTCAGGACGGCCTAGACGGAGATACGCAGTATTTT
TRBJ1-4,.,TRBV7-9,few,CASRATQKLFF,TGTGCCAGCAGGGCAACACAAAAACTGTTTTTT
TRBJ2-3,.,TRBV20-1,medium-sized,CSARAGASTDTQYF,TGCAGTGCTAGGGCCGGGGCTAGCACAGATACGCAGTATTTT
TRBJ2-2,TRBD2,TRBV4-2,many,CASSQEGSGGAGELFF,TGTGCCAGCAGCCAAGAGGGCAGCGGGGGGGCCGGGGAGCTGTTTTTT
TRBJ2-1,.,TRBV5-1,.,CASSSLRGPDNEQFF,TGCGCCAGCAGCTCCCTGCGGGGGCCCGACAATGAGCAGTTCTTC
TRBJ2-7,.,TRBV29-1,many,CSVGKGYEQYF,TGCAGCGTTGGAAAAGGGTACGAGCAGTACTTC
TRBJ2-6,.,TRBV6-5,many,CASTGSGANVLTF,TGTGCCAGCACGGGGTCTGGGGCCAACGTCCTGACTTTC
TRBJ2-1,.,TRBV7-2,.,CSSSPRSLAEVEFF,TGTTCCAGCAGCCCGAGGTCACTTGCGGAGGTGGAGTTCTTC
TRBJ1-6,.,TRBV5-1,many,CASKRVLGVNSPLHF,TGCGCCAGCAAGCGAGTACTGGGGGTAAATTCACCCCTCCACTTT
TRBJ2-7,TRBD1,TRBV7-8,many,CASSSRGYEQYF,TGTGCCAGCAGCTCCAGGGGGTACGAGCAGTACTTC
TRBJ1-2,.,TRBV6-5,many,CASRRHWEGEYGYTF,TGTGCCAGCAGACGCCACTGGGAGGGCGAGTATGGCTACACCTTC
TRBJ2-7,.,TRBV20-1,many,CSARGVRSYEQYF,TGCAGTGCTAGAGGAGTCAGGTCCTACGAGCAGTACTTC
TRBJ1-1,.,TRBV24-1,many,CATSDTLGGTEAFF,TGTGCCACCAGTGATACACTTGGGGGCACTGAAGCTTTCTTT
TRBJ2-5,TRBD1,TRBV5-1,many,CASSSGQGLETQYF,TGCGCCAGCAGCTCAGGACAGGGTCTGGAGACCCAGTACTTC
TRBJ1-2,.,TRBV27,many,CASSLSGAGYTF,TGTGCCAGCAGTTTATCGGGGGCGGGCTACACCTTC
TRBJ1-2,TRBD1,TRBV10-3,many,CAISESSLGTGVDYGYTF,TGTGCCATCAGTGAGTCCAGTTTAGGGACAGGGGTCGACTATGGCTACACCTTC
TRBJ1-1,.,TRBV5-1,.,CASSLVWGQTEAFF,TGCGCCAGCAGCTTGGTCTGGGGGCAGACTGAAGCTTTCTTT
TRBJ2-5,TRBD1,TRBV24-1,.,CATSDTQGFHETQYF,TGTGCCACCAGTGATACACAGGGGTTTCACGAGACCCAGTACTTC
TRBJ2-3,.,TRBV28,few,CASSLRGPDTQYF,TGTGCCAGCAGTTTACGGGGACCAGATACGCAGTATTTT
TRBJ2-3,TRBD2,TRBV15,many,CATSRVRGGTDTQYF,TGTGCCACCAGCAGAGTTCGCGGGGGGACAGATACGCAGTATTTT
TRBJ2-7,.,TRBV4-3,many,CASSQDSGRYTYEQYF,TGCGCCAGCAGCCAAGATTCGGGCAGGTATACCTACGAGCAGTACTTC
TRBJ2-2,.,TRBV20-1,.,CSARFRGGSGDLFF,TGCAGTGCTAGGTTCAGGGGTGGTTCCGGGGATCTGTTTTTT
TRBJ1-1,.,TRBV29-1,many,CSGGSTEAFF,TGCAGCGGCGGAAGCACTGAAGCTTTCTTT
TRBJ1-2,TRBD1,TRBV7-6,.,CASSPARQGDYGYTF,TGTGCCAGCAGCCCCGCCCGACAGGGTGACTATGGCTACACCTTC
TRBJ2-7,TRBD2,TRBV9,many,CASSVASGGYEQYF,TGTGCCAGCAGCGTAGCTAGCGGGGGTTACGAGCAGTACTTC
TRBJ2-3,TRBD2,TRBV20-1,many,CSASALAGVTDTQYF,TGCAGTGCTAGTGCGTTAGCGGGGGTCACAGATACGCAGTATTTT
TRBJ2-1,.,TRBV7-9,many,CASSETSYNEQFF,TGTGCCAGCAGCGAAACTTCCTACAATGAGCAGTTCTTC
TRBJ2-1,.,TRBV27,many,CASSLVSVMSYNEQFF,TGTGCCAGCAGTTTAGTGTCAGTCATGTCCTACAATGAGCAGTTCTTC
TRBJ2-7,TRBD1,TRBV27,many,CASSYRGQGADYEQYF,TGTGCCAGCAGTTACCGCGGACAGGGGGCGGACTACGAGCAGTACTTC